This TCR beta chain is drawn from a study of shared clonotypes between healthy human individuals. Turning to the study itself: The donor group consisted of two women and a few men, aged 18 to 49.

Sequencing was performed with immunoSEQ multiplex PCR; in TCRdb, only in-frame clones are kept and a portion is missing. The sample yields some 2,000,000 clones, about 94% seen once. In the naive CD8 group, cells lacked CD45RO and were positively selected for CCR7, so terminally differentiated effector memory CD45RA+ cells were left out. Donors, healthy HIV-negative adults, lacked recent acute infections or vaccinations. Donors, without exception, were Caucasian adults residing in Nashville, Tennessee. Germline V gene sequence: CDR1 SGHAT, CDR2 FQNNGV. CDR3 length equals 12 residues. Trimming pared 4 bases from V and 8 bases from J, leaving 9 bases between.

This receptor was identified in a man aged 18-30 years in good health. J is TRBJ2-1 and V is TRBV11-2; D remains unclear. The sample comprised naive CD8+ T cells sorted from blood. The CDR3 coding sequence is TGTGCCAGCAGCTCCCCTACTGATGAGCAGTTCTTC. This codes for CASSSPTDEQFF.